This T cell receptor (beta chain) was identified during a study of neoadjuvant nivolumab and ipilimumab in lung cancer. This clone was counted a few times. TCRdb's table, derived via immunoSEQ multiplex PCR, lists solely in-frame clones and lacks some. Counted here are around 21,000 clones, approximately 86% occurring once; the ten biggest clones make up 20% to 25%. The ends were cut back, 5 bases at V and 10 bases at J, with 18 bases in the middle. The CDR3 contains 14 residues. Germline loops: CDR1 MDHEN, CDR2 SYDVKM. The sequencing here drew on peripheral blood, taken before neoadjuvant nivolumab, alone or with ipilimumab. The J gene is TRBJ2-4, the V gene TRBV28; the D is unclear. This sequence originates from an adult with non-small cell lung cancer. Here the CDR3 DNA reads TGTGCCAGCAGTCCAATGACCGCGTTATGGATTCAGTACTTC. It is translated as CASSPMTALWIQYF.